What follows are 23 T cell receptor beta chains derived from one specimen sequenced in a study of regulatory T cells (dated by TCRdb to 2017 to 2018). General findings and caveats noted by the study authors: Hydrophobic residues at CDR3 positions 6 and 7 were enriched in conventional CD4+ T cells from CD3G-deficient patients, suggesting more self-reactive specificities.

These receptors have no identified antigens. Libraries were constructed by the immunoSEQ multiplex PCR assay. The multiplex PCR used 52 forward TRBV primers and 13 reverse TRBJ primers, with assay-based and computational corrections for amplification bias. Sourced from immuneACCESS, this table was stored by TCRdb with only in-frame sequences that have V and J called. A share of the clones is absent; for the studies checked, an unresolved V gene accounts for under half, and the remainder has no known explanation. Within this sample are about 18,000 clones, with 84% of them counted one time only. Over 7% of the sample goes to the ten largest clones. The sample consisted of conventional CD4+ T cells sorted from blood. All receptors derive from a person under 45 with CD3G deficiency.

The chain couples TRBV6-1 to TRBJ1-1, with a tentative D call TRBD1 (6 bases). This CDR3 is built from 15 residues. From germline, CDR1 is MNHNS and CDR2 SASEGT. Trimming took 3 bases from V and 0 from J, leaving 11 bases between them. CDR3 protein: CASSDGQFLNTEAFF. In DNA form, the CDR3 reads TGTGCCAGCAGTGACGGACAGTTTTTGAACACTGAAGCTTTCTTT.

This chain connects TRBV28 to TRBJ1-1; TRBD1 matches at 7 bases. Germline values: CDR1 MDHEN, CDR2 SYDVKM. The CDR3 has 14 amino acids. Losses at the gene ends were 2 bases for V and 4 bases for J; bases not matched to a gene: 4. The DNA of the CDR3 is TGTGCCAGCAGTTTAAGGACAGGTAGCACTGAAGCTTTCTTT. The encoded protein is CASSLRTGSTEAFF.

This rearrangement joins TRBV28 to TRBJ1-5; possibly TRBD1 for D (5 bases). In germline, CDR1 is MDHEN, CDR2 SYDVKM. CDR3 length: 13 amino acids. Trimming cost V 6 bases and J 3 bases, with 9 bases left between them. CDR3 in DNA: TGTGCCAGCAGCGGACAACACAATCAGCCCCAGCATTTT. Translating gives CASSGQHNQPQHF.

The chain combines TRBV7-9 with TRBJ1-4; tentatively, D is TRBD1 (5 bases). Germline CDR1 reads SEHNR; CDR2 reads FQNEAQ (reference sequence). V lost 3 bases and J 0 bases, leaving 11 bases between the germline ends. The CDR3 consists of 16 residues. The CDR3 sequence is CASSFGHPTTNEKLFF. The CDR3 DNA follows: TGTGCCAGCAGCTTCGGACATCCAACAACTAATGAAAAACTGTTTTTT.

As regards this clone: Other DNA sequences within the sample encode an identical CDR3. V gene TRBV20-1 combines with J gene TRBJ1-1; D uncertain. Per germline, CDR1 DFQATT and CDR2 SNEGSKA (reference sequence). The CDR3 consists of 11 residues. The V and J ends lost 2 bases and 1 base respectively, with 2 bases between them. DNA of the CDR3: TGCAGTGCTAGACGGAACACTGAAGCTTTCTTT. Its translation: CSARRNTEAFF.

The rearrangement joins TRBV6-1 to TRBJ1-1, with TRBD1 identical over 7 bases. Germline CDR1 is MNHNS and CDR2 is SASEGT. Unmatched junction bases numbered 5, after V lost 3 bases and J lost 1 base. The CDR3 covers 15 residues. The CDR3 protein is CASSEPGQKNTEAFF. The CDR3 DNA reads as TGTGCCAGCAGTGAGCCGGGACAGAAGAACACTGAAGCTTTCTTT.

This sequence joins TRBV28 and TRBJ2-7, with TRBD2 matching over 8 bases. The CDR3 contains 15 residues. V shed 5 bases and J 3 bases; nucleotides not matched to a gene: 9. Germline V gene sequence: CDR1 MDHEN, CDR2 SYDVKM. CDR3 coding DNA: TGTGCCAGCAGTCGATTAGCGGGAATAGGCTACGAGCAGTACTTC. Its translation is CASSRLAGIGYEQYF.

The rearrangement joins TRBV28 to TRBJ2-7; D ambiguous. Trimming removed 6 bases at V and 1 base at J, with 10 bases between. CDR3 size: 13 residues. Germline CDR1 is MDHEN and CDR2 is SYDVKM. The CDR3 reads CASSPTVSYEQYF. CDR3 in DNA: TGTGCCAGCAGCCCGACGGTGTCCTACGAGCAGTACTTC.

V gene TRBV28 combines with J gene TRBJ1-4; 11 nucleotides agree with TRBD1. With 9 bases clipped from V and 7 bases from J, the junction kept 10 bases outside the gene matches. Germline V lookup: CDR1 MDHEN, CDR2 SYDVKM. This CDR3 contains 15 residues. For the CDR3, the DNA is TGTGCCAGTTCCTCTGGGGGGACAGGGGGTGAAAAACTGTTTTTT. It specifies CASSSGGTGGEKLFF.

CDR3 sequence: CASSLGGRGEELFF. CDR3 DNA sequence: TGTGCCAGCAGTTTAGGGGGGAGAGGGGAAGAACTGTTTTTT. The chain uses TRBV27 and TRBJ1-4; D is perhaps TRBD1 (5 bases). Germline V gives CDR1 MNHEY, CDR2 SMNVEV (reference sequence). The CDR3 is 14 amino acids. The V end was cut by 2 bases, the J end by 12 bases, with 16 bases between. The full variable domain, its missing parts supplied by reference TRBV27 and TRBJ1-4, is EAQVTQNPRYLITVTGKKLTVTCSQNMNHEYMSWYRQDPGLGLRQIYYSMNVEVTDKGDVPEGYKVSRKEKRNFPLILESPSPNQTSLYFCASSLGGRGEELFFGSGTQLSVL.

J is TRBJ2-7 and V is TRBV6-1; 7 bases agree with TRBD1. The CDR3 loop spans 15 amino acids. With 6 bases clipped from V and 2 bases from J, the junction kept 10 bases outside the gene matches. Looked up from germline, CDR1 is MNHNS and CDR2 is SASEGT. The CDR3 DNA sequence: TGTGCCAGCAGCAAACTACAGGGGTGGGCCTACGAGCAGTACTTC. Its translation: CASSKLQGWAYEQYF.

The rearrangement joins TRBV28 to TRBJ2-2; 11 bases fit TRBD2. CDR3 length: 18 residues. The ends lost 6 bases at V and 5 bases at J; junction bases unmatched: 14. CDR1 is MDHEN, CDR2 SYDVKM, per germline. CDR3 DNA sequence: TGTGCCAGCAGGCGGTCGTCCACTAGCGGGAGTCGGACCGGGGAGCTGTTTTTT. It translates to CASRRSSTSGSRTGELFF.

This clone was recorded once. V and J are TRBV6-6 and TRBJ2-7; tentative D call: TRBD2 (7 bases). Germline loops: CDR1 MNHNY, CDR2 SVGAGI (reference sequence). Trimming cost V 4 bases and J 6 bases, with 16 bases left between them. This CDR3 is built from 14 residues. The CDR3 region is CASSLAGRGGEQYF. In nucleotides, the CDR3 is TGTGCCAGCAGTTTAGCGGGCAGGGGCGGCGAGCAGTACTTC.

The chain carries TRBV6-1 and TRBJ1-1; possibly TRBD1 for D (5 bases). V was pared by 0 bases and J by 4 bases, with 6 bases between. There are 13 residues in the CDR3. CDR1 and CDR2 (germline): MNHNS, SASEGT. This CDR3 is CASSEAQGTEAFF. CDR3 in DNA: TGTGCCAGCAGTGAAGCGCAGGGCACTGAAGCTTTCTTT.

The chain employs TRBV19 and TRBJ2-2, with a possible D match to TRBD1 (6 bases). Between the trimmed V and J ends, which lost 4 bases and 3 bases, there was a span of 12 bases. The germline V gene has CDR1 LNHDA and CDR2 SQIVND (reference sequence). The CDR3 is 15 residues long. The CDR3 loop reads CASSTRGPYTGELFF. CDR3 coding DNA: TGTGCCAGTAGTACCAGGGGTCCTTACACCGGGGAGCTGTTTTTT.

V is TRBV6-1 and J is TRBJ2-7; 7 nucleotides match TRBD1. V lost 4 bases to trimming and J lost 6 bases; unmatched junction nucleotides: 6. This CDR3 has 13 residues. CDR1 MNHNS and CDR2 SASEGT come from the germline V gene. DNA of the CDR3: TGTGCCAGCAGTGGCCGACAGGGTGCCGAGCAGTACTTC. This codes for CASSGRQGAEQYF.

This clone has a handful of counts. The chain combines TRBV6-6 with TRBJ1-1, with a possible D match to TRBD1 (6 bases). The germline CDR1 and CDR2 sequences are MNHNY and SVGAGI (reference sequence). V gave up 6 bases and J gave up 5 bases, with 19 bases separating them. The CDR3 consists of 15 residues. The CDR3 sequence is CASRITGMRGTEAFF. The CDR3 DNA reads TGTGCCAGCAGGATCACAGGGATGAGGGGGACTGAAGCTTTCTTT.

The chain has TRBV6-6 and TRBJ1-6; 10 bases align to TRBD1. With 4 bases clipped from V and 8 bases from J, the junction kept 5 bases outside the gene matches. CDR3 size: 15 residues. Germline lookup yields CDR1 MNHNY and CDR2 SVGAGI (reference sequence). The CDR3 loop reads CASSFRDRGYSPLHF. DNA for the CDR3: TGTGCCAGCAGTTTCCGGGACAGGGGTTATTCACCCCTCCACTTT.

CDR3: CASSLGTGGVYEQYF. DNA of the CDR3: TGTGCCAGCAGTTTAGGGACAGGGGGAGTGTACGAGCAGTACTTC. The chain combines TRBV28 with TRBJ2-7, with 11 bases aligning to TRBD1. The V segment lost 2 bases and the J segment 4 bases; nucleotides outside the gene matches: 4. In germline, CDR1 is MDHEN, CDR2 SYDVKM. This CDR3 has 15 amino acids.

The rearrangement joins TRBV7-9 to TRBJ1-4; tentative D call: TRBD1 (5 bases). The CDR3 runs 14 residues. V gave up 1 base and J gave up 4 bases, with 7 bases separating them. CDR1 and CDR2 (germline): SEHNR, FQNEAQ (reference sequence). DNA of the CDR3: TGTGCCAGCAGCTTAGGACAGCGTAATGAAAAACTGTTTTTT. Its protein is CASSLGQRNEKLFF.

The rearrangement links TRBV6-5 to TRBJ1-2, with D unclear. Germline lookup yields CDR1 MNHEY and CDR2 SVGAGI. The CDR3 runs to 15 residues. V dropped 4 bases and J dropped 6 bases, with 18 bases sitting between them. The CDR3 protein is CASSFSRPWTDGYTF. The CDR3 coding sequence is TGTGCCAGCAGTTTCTCGAGACCTTGGACGGATGGCTACACCTTC.

The chain joins TRBV6-1 to TRBJ2-7, with 11 bases that match TRBD2. Losses at the gene ends were 5 bases for V and 2 bases for J; bases not matched to a gene: 5. Germline CDR1 reads MNHNS; CDR2 reads SASEGT. The length of the CDR3 is 15 residues. The CDR3 here is CASSPTSGGPYEQYF. DNA of the CDR3: TGTGCCAGCAGTCCAACTAGCGGGGGACCCTACGAGCAGTACTTC.

The chain recombines TRBV10-2 with TRBJ2-3, with unresolved D. The CDR3 is 14 residues long. The germline CDR1 and CDR2 sequences are WSHSY and SAAADI. The germline V and J ends were trimmed by 7 bases and 0 bases, with 11 bases remaining between them. The CDR3 DNA reads TGCGCCAGCAAAAGGTTGACTAGCACAGATACGCAGTATTTT. The encoded protein is CASKRLTSTDTQYF.